These T cell receptor beta chains were read from a single sample in a study of T cell changes during pregnancy in multiple sclerosis. The protocol was immunoSEQ multiplex PCR, while the TCRdb copy is restricted to in-frame clones and leaves out a portion. The sample lists over 45,000 clones, 80% to 95% seen once, with 0.45% to 0.6% in the top ten. The sample was CD4+ T cells from peripheral blood mononuclear cells, taken after pregnancy. The receptors were sampled from a female donor with multiple sclerosis, enrolled in a pregnancy study. Both conserved end residues are part of each CDR3. The D gene is left open where the match is weak. Clone size is stated in some rows and not others, as once, few, many or a class when expanded.

d_gene: NA
abundance: NA
v_gene: TRBV7-9
j_gene: TRBJ1-2
CDR3aa: CASSLSDYGYTF
CDR3nt: TGTGCCAGCAGCTTATCAGATTATGGCTACACCTTC

d_gene: TRBD2
abundance: NA
v_gene: TRBV28
j_gene: TRBJ2-1
CDR3aa: CVSRSSGRVSYNEQFF
CDR3nt: TGTGTCAGCAGGTCCAGCGGGAGGGTGTCCTACAATGAGCAGTTCTTC

d_gene: TRBD1
abundance: NA
v_gene: TRBV5-1
j_gene: TRBJ2-7
CDR3aa: CASRGQGSSYEQYF
CDR3nt: TGCGCCAGCAGGGGACAGGGGAGTTCCTACGAGCAGTACTTC

d_gene: NA
abundance: NA
v_gene: TRBV5-1
j_gene: TRBJ2-1
CDR3aa: CASSLGQYNNEQFF
CDR3nt: TGCGCCAGCAGCTTGGGCCAATACAACAATGAGCAGTTCTTC

d_gene: TRBD1
abundance: once
v_gene: TRBV5-8
j_gene: TRBJ2-3
CDR3aa: CASSHTGGGTDTQYF
CDR3nt: TGTGCCAGCAGCCATACAGGGGGAGGAACAGATACGCAGTATTTT

d_gene: NA
abundance: NA
v_gene: TRBV23-1
j_gene: TRBJ1-1
CDR3aa: CAILPLRGKSTEAFF
CDR3nt: TGCGCCATCCTTCCACTCCGGGGGAAAAGCACTGAAGCTTTCTTT

d_gene: NA
abundance: NA
v_gene: TRBV7-2
j_gene: TRBJ1-3
CDR3aa: CASSSTLTGNTIYF
CDR3nt: TGTGCCAGCAGCTCCACACTAACTGGAAACACCATATATTTT

d_gene: NA
abundance: NA
v_gene: TRBV28
j_gene: TRBJ1-5
CDR3aa: CASSFMGGSNQPQHF
CDR3nt: TGTGCCAGCAGTTTTATGGGAGGGAGCAATCAGCCCCAGCATTTT

d_gene: NA
abundance: NA
v_gene: TRBV30
j_gene: TRBJ1-1
CDR3aa: CAWSGTASRNTEAFF
CDR3nt: TGTGCCTGGAGTGGGACAGCGAGCAGGAACACTGAAGCTTTCTTT

d_gene: TRBD1
abundance: NA
v_gene: TRBV4-1
j_gene: TRBJ2-3
CDR3aa: CASSRTGTGNLGTDTQYF
CDR3nt: TGCGCCAGCAGCCGAACCGGGACAGGGAATTTGGGCACAGATACGCAGTATTTT

d_gene: NA
abundance: NA
v_gene: TRBV9
j_gene: TRBJ1-3
CDR3aa: CASSSGYSGNTIYF
CDR3nt: TGTGCCAGCAGCAGCGGCTACTCTGGAAACACCATATATTTT

d_gene: TRBD2
abundance: NA
v_gene: TRBV16
j_gene: TRBJ2-7
CDR3aa: CASSVLGGESAYEQYF
CDR3nt: TGTGCCAGCAGCGTCCTGGGGGGGGAATCTGCCTACGAGCAGTACTTC

d_gene: TRBD1
abundance: NA
v_gene: TRBV7-2
j_gene: TRBJ2-1
CDR3aa: CASNGDRVDNEQFF
CDR3nt: TGTGCCAGCAACGGGGACAGGGTTGACAATGAGCAGTTCTTC

d_gene: NA
abundance: few
v_gene: TRBV7-9
j_gene: TRBJ1-2
CDR3aa: CASSLGTDYGYTF
CDR3nt: TGTGCCAGCAGCTTAGGGACTGACTATGGCTACACCTTC

d_gene: NA
abundance: NA
v_gene: TRBV27
j_gene: TRBJ2-7
CDR3aa: CASSSTTVTYEQYF
CDR3nt: TGTGCCAGCAGCTCTACAACAGTAACCTACGAGCAGTACTTC

d_gene: TRBD2
abundance: NA
v_gene: TRBV7-3
j_gene: TRBJ2-1
CDR3aa: CASSVSGPSYNEQFF
CDR3nt: TGTGCCAGCAGCGTTAGCGGGCCTTCCTACAATGAGCAGTTCTTC

d_gene: TRBD1
abundance: NA
v_gene: TRBV18
j_gene: TRBJ1-1
CDR3aa: CASSPSQGGDTEAFF
CDR3nt: TGTGCCAGCTCACCCAGTCAGGGGGGAGACACTGAAGCTTTCTTT

d_gene: NA
abundance: NA
v_gene: TRBV25-1
j_gene: TRBJ2-3
CDR3aa: CASSDGSRGLSTDTQYF
CDR3nt: TGTGCCAGCAGCGACGGGAGTCGGGGATTGAGCACAGATACGCAGTATTTT

d_gene: NA
abundance: NA
v_gene: TRBV7-2
j_gene: TRBJ2-6
CDR3aa: CARSSGAGANVLTF
CDR3nt: TGTGCCAGAAGTAGCGGCGCTGGGGCCAACGTCCTGACTTTC

d_gene: NA
abundance: NA
v_gene: TRBV6-6
j_gene: TRBJ2-5
CDR3aa: CASSYSQGVGETQYF
CDR3nt: TGTGCCAGCAGTTACAGCCAGGGCGTCGGTGAGACCCAGTACTTC

d_gene: NA
abundance: NA
v_gene: TRBV9
j_gene: TRBJ2-1
CDR3aa: CASSVASDSSYNEQFF
CDR3nt: TGTGCCAGCAGCGTAGCTAGCGACAGCTCCTACAATGAGCAGTTCTTC

d_gene: TRBD1
abundance: NA
v_gene: TRBV29-1
j_gene: TRBJ1-4
CDR3aa: CSVGGTVNEKLFF
CDR3nt: TGCAGCGTTGGAGGGACAGTTAATGAAAAACTGTTTTTT

d_gene: NA
abundance: NA
v_gene: TRBV9
j_gene: TRBJ2-1
CDR3aa: CASSVGFLNEQFF
CDR3nt: TGTGCCAGCAGCGTAGGGTTTCTAAATGAGCAGTTCTTC

d_gene: TRBD1
abundance: once
v_gene: TRBV5-1
j_gene: TRBJ1-4
CDR3aa: CASSLVSGTGNEKLFF
CDR3nt: TGCGCCAGCAGCTTGGTTTCGGGGACAGGGAATGAAAAACTGTTTTTT

d_gene: TRBD1
abundance: once
v_gene: TRBV19
j_gene: TRBJ2-6
CDR3aa: CASRRDSLSGANVLTF
CDR3nt: TGTGCCAGTCGCCGGGACAGCCTCTCTGGGGCCAACGTCCTGACTTTC

d_gene: TRBD1
abundance: NA
v_gene: TRBV5-1
j_gene: TRBJ2-1
CDR3aa: CASSSQGAPYNEQFF
CDR3nt: TGCGCCAGCAGCTCACAGGGGGCGCCCTACAATGAGCAGTTCTTC

d_gene: TRBD1
abundance: NA
v_gene: TRBV18
j_gene: TRBJ2-2
CDR3aa: CASSPLGQGGVGELFF
CDR3nt: TGTGCCAGCTCACCGCTTGGACAGGGGGGAGTCGGGGAGCTGTTTTTT

d_gene: NA
abundance: NA
v_gene: TRBV28
j_gene: TRBJ2-1
CDR3aa: CASRLRDSGNEQFF
CDR3nt: TGTGCCAGCAGACTACGGGATAGCGGCAATGAGCAGTTCTTC

d_gene: NA
abundance: NA
v_gene: TRBV11-2
j_gene: TRBJ1-1
CDR3aa: CASSSPGGRNTEAFF
CDR3nt: TGTGCCAGCAGTTCGCCGGGGGGGAGGAACACTGAAGCTTTCTTT

d_gene: NA
abundance: few
v_gene: TRBV30
j_gene: TRBJ2-7
CDR3aa: CAWSVSRQALTEQYF
CDR3nt: TGTGCCTGGAGTGTATCCCGACAGGCACTTACCGAGCAGTACTTC

d_gene: TRBD1
abundance: NA
v_gene: TRBV2
j_gene: TRBJ1-5
CDR3aa: CASSEEGAGNQPQHF
CDR3nt: TGTGCCAGCAGTGAGGAGGGGGCCGGCAATCAGCCCCAGCATTTT

d_gene: TRBD1
abundance: few
v_gene: TRBV5-1
j_gene: TRBJ1-2
CDR3aa: CASSSLGQNGNEGYTF
CDR3nt: TGCGCCAGCAGCTCACTGGGACAGAACGGGAACGAAGGCTACACCTTC

d_gene: TRBD1
abundance: NA
v_gene: TRBV11-1
j_gene: TRBJ2-1
CDR3aa: CASSSHRGENEQFF
CDR3nt: TGTGCCAGCAGCTCGCACAGGGGAGAGAATGAGCAGTTCTTC

d_gene: NA
abundance: NA
v_gene: TRBV6-5
j_gene: TRBJ2-7
CDR3aa: CASSRGGGFSYEQYF
CDR3nt: TGTGCCAGCAGTCGGGGTGGCGGGTTCTCCTACGAGCAGTACTTC

d_gene: NA
abundance: once
v_gene: TRBV2
j_gene: TRBJ2-1
CDR3aa: CASSGSQLSYNEQFF
CDR3nt: TGTGCCAGCAGTGGGAGTCAACTCTCCTACAATGAGCAGTTCTTC

d_gene: TRBD2
abundance: NA
v_gene: TRBV19
j_gene: TRBJ2-5
CDR3aa: CASRPSGRTEETQYF
CDR3nt: TGTGCCAGTAGACCCAGCGGGAGGACCGAAGAGACCCAGTACTTC

d_gene: NA
abundance: NA
v_gene: TRBV9
j_gene: TRBJ2-3
CDR3aa: CASSARDTQYF
CDR3nt: TGTGCCAGCAGCGCTCGAGATACGCAGTATTTT

d_gene: NA
abundance: NA
v_gene: TRBV4-3
j_gene: TRBJ1-1
CDR3aa: CASSQQQGLPTEAFF
CDR3nt: TGCGCCAGCAGCCAACAACAGGGCCTCCCCACTGAAGCTTTCTTT

d_gene: TRBD1
abundance: NA
v_gene: TRBV28
j_gene: TRBJ1-5
CDR3aa: CASKYAGTGGTINQPQHF
CDR3nt: TGTGCCAGCAAGTATGCCGGGACAGGGGGCACGATTAATCAGCCCCAGCATTTT

d_gene: NA
abundance: NA
v_gene: TRBV7-2
j_gene: TRBJ2-3
CDR3aa: CASRAGKTLTTDTQYF
CDR3nt: TGTGCCAGCAGAGCAGGGAAGACATTAACCACAGATACGCAGTATTTT

d_gene: NA
abundance: NA
v_gene: TRBV18
j_gene: TRBJ1-5
CDR3aa: CASSKRGGQPQHF
CDR3nt: TGTGCCAGCTCAAAAAGGGGAGGACAGCCCCAGCATTTT

d_gene: TRBD1
abundance: NA
v_gene: TRBV28
j_gene: TRBJ2-7
CDR3aa: CASSVRDRETYEQYF
CDR3nt: TGTGCCAGCAGTGTCCGGGACAGGGAAACTTACGAGCAGTACTTC

d_gene: TRBD2
abundance: NA
v_gene: TRBV11-3
j_gene: TRBJ2-1
CDR3aa: CASSLGGGSGNEQFF
CDR3nt: TGTGCCAGCAGCTTAGGGGGGGGTAGCGGCAATGAGCAGTTCTTC

d_gene: TRBD2
abundance: once
v_gene: TRBV14
j_gene: TRBJ2-1
CDR3aa: CASSQGVAGRPGSYNEQFF
CDR3nt: TGTGCCAGCAGCCAAGGGGTAGCGGGCCGCCCCGGATCCTACAATGAGCAGTTCTTC

d_gene: TRBD2
abundance: NA
v_gene: TRBV7-2
j_gene: TRBJ2-3
CDR3aa: CASSFLTSGRREFRAQYF
CDR3nt: TGTGCCAGCAGCTTTTTGACTAGCGGGAGGAGGGAGTTCCGGGCGCAGTATTTT

d_gene: NA
abundance: NA
v_gene: TRBV19
j_gene: TRBJ2-6
CDR3aa: CASSIGEGAGANVLTF
CDR3nt: TGTGCCAGTAGTATTGGTGAAGGGGCTGGGGCCAACGTCCTGACTTTC

d_gene: TRBD2
abundance: NA
v_gene: TRBV29-1
j_gene: TRBJ2-3
CDR3aa: CSVVRLAGVADTQYF
CDR3nt: TGCAGCGTTGTCCGATTAGCGGGGGTCGCAGATACGCAGTATTTT

d_gene: NA
abundance: NA
v_gene: TRBV25-1
j_gene: TRBJ2-3
CDR3aa: CASSANNTQYF
CDR3nt: TGTGCCAGCAGCGCGAATAATACGCAGTATTTT

d_gene: TRBD2
abundance: NA
v_gene: TRBV14
j_gene: TRBJ2-1
CDR3aa: CASSPKGGLAGTSYNEQFF
CDR3nt: TGTGCCAGCAGCCCAAAAGGCGGGTTAGCGGGAACCTCCTACAATGAGCAGTTCTTC

d_gene: TRBD2
abundance: NA
v_gene: TRBV7-2
j_gene: TRBJ2-7
CDR3aa: CASSLAGGVDEQYF
CDR3nt: TGTGCCAGCAGCTTAGCGGGAGGGGTCGACGAGCAGTACTTC

d_gene: TRBD2
abundance: NA
v_gene: TRBV19
j_gene: TRBJ2-1
CDR3aa: CASSPGLAGANEQFF
CDR3nt: TGTGCCAGTAGTCCGGGACTAGCGGGAGCTAATGAGCAGTTCTTC

d_gene: NA
abundance: NA
v_gene: TRBV7-2
j_gene: TRBJ2-5
CDR3aa: CASSPGLGETQYF
CDR3nt: TGTGCCAGCAGCCCAGGACTGGGGGAGACCCAGTACTTC

d_gene: NA
abundance: NA
v_gene: TRBV7-7
j_gene: TRBJ2-1
CDR3aa: CASSLVAGRPPFF
CDR3nt: TGTGCTAGCAGCTTAGTGGCGGGGAGGCCGCCCTTCTTC

d_gene: NA
abundance: NA
v_gene: TRBV5-1
j_gene: TRBJ1-1
CDR3aa: CASSLQIMNTEAFF
CDR3nt: TGCGCCAGCAGCTTACAGATTATGAACACTGAAGCTTTCTTT

d_gene: TRBD1
abundance: NA
v_gene: TRBV7-9
j_gene: TRBJ2-3
CDR3aa: CASSPADRLNTQYF
CDR3nt: TGTGCCAGCAGCCCAGCGGACAGGCTGAATACGCAGTATTTT

d_gene: NA
abundance: NA
v_gene: TRBV28
j_gene: TRBJ1-2
CDR3aa: CASWGQGLNYGYTF
CDR3nt: TGTGCCAGTTGGGGCCAGGGTCTGAACTATGGCTACACCTTC

d_gene: NA
abundance: NA
v_gene: TRBV21-1
j_gene: TRBJ2-7
CDR3aa: CASTCPGTAYEQYF
CDR3nt: TGTGCCAGCACTTGCCCCGGGACAGCCTACGAGCAGTACTTC

d_gene: NA
abundance: NA
v_gene: TRBV27
j_gene: TRBJ2-5
CDR3aa: CASRRQPQATQYF
CDR3nt: TGTGCCAGCAGACGACAGCCCCAGGCGACCCAGTACTTC